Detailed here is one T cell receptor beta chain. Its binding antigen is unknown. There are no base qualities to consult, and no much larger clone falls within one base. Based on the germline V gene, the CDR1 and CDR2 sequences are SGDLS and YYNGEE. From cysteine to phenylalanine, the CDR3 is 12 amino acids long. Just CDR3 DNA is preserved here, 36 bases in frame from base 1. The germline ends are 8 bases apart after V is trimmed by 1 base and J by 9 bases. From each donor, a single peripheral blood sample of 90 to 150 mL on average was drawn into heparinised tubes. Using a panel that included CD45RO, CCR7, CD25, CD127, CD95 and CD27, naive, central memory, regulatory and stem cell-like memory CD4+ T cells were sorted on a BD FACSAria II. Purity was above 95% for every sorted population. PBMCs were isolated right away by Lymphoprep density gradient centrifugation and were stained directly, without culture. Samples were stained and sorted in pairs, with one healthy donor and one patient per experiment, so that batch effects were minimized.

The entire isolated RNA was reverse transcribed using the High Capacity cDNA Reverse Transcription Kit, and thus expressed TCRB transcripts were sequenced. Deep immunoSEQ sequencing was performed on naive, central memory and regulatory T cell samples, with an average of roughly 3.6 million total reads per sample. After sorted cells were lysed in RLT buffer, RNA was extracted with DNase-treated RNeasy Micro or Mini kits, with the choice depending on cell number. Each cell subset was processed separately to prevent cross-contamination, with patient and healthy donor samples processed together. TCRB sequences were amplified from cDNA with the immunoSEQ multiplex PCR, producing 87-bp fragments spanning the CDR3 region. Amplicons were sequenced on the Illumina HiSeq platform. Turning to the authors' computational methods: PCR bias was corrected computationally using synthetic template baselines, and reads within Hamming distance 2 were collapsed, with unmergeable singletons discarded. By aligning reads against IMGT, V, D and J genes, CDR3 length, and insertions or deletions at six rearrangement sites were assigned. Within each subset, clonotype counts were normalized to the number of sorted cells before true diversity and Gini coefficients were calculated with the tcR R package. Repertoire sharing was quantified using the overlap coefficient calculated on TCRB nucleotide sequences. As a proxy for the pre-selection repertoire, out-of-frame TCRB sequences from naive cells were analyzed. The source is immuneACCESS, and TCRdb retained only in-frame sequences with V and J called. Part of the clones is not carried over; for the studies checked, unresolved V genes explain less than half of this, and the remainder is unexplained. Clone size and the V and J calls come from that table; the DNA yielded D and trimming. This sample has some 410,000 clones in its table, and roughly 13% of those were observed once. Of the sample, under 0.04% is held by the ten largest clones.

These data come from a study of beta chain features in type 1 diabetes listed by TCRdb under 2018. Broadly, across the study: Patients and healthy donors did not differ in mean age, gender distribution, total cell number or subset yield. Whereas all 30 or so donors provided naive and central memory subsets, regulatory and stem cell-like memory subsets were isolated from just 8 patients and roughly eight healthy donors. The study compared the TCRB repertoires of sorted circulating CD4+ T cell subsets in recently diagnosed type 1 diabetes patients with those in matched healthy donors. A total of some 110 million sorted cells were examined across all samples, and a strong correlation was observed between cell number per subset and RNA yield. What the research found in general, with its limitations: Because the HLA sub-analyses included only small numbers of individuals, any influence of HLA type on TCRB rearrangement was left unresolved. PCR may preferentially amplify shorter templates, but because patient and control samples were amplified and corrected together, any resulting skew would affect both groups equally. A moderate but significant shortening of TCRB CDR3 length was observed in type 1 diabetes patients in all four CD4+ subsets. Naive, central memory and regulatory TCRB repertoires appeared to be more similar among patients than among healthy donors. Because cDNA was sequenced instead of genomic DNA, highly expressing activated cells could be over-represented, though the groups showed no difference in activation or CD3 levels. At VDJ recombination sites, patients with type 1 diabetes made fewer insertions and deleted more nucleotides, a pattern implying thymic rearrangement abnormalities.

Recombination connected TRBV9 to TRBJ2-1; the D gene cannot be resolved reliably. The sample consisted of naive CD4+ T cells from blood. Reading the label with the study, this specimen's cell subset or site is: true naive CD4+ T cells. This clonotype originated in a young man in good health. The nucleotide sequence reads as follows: TGTGCCAGCAGCGTACGCGACGGTGAGCAGTTCTTC. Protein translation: CASSVRDGEQFF.